What follows are 32 T cell receptor beta chains derived from one specimen sequenced in a study of metastatic and nonmetastatic thyroid tumors. All patients reached thyroid surgery having received no treatment beforehand. With MiXCR, TCRdb called clones anew from the PCR reads. The sample records 80,000 to 85,000 clones, under 15% being singletons. The sequenced material came from tumor tissue. The receptors here all came from a female donor with papillary thyroid cancer or a benign thyroid nodule (not recorded which). Some clones in this sample may be carry-over from other donors' samples.

The CDR3 spells CASSVGSATVETQYF. CDR3 DNA sequence: TGTGCCAGCAGCGTAGGGTCGGCTACGGTCGAGACCCAGTACTTC. The chain links TRBV9 to TRBJ2-5; no clear D gene. The CDR3 has 15 amino acids. Germline V gives CDR1 SGDLS, CDR2 YYNGEE. V gave up 0 bases and J gave up 5 bases, with 14 bases separating them.

This clone was detected ten times or more. The chain has TRBV5-1 and TRBJ2-1, with a weak D call TRBD2 (5 bases). The ends were cut back, 0 bases at V and 9 bases at J, with 13 bases in the middle. This CDR3 comprises 14 residues. Germline lookup yields CDR1 SGHRS and CDR2 YFSETQ. CDR3 DNA sequence: TGCGCCAGCAGCTTGGTAACGGGATCCGGTGAGCAGTTCTTC. This sequence encodes CASSLVTGSGEQFF.

For this clone: A read error is possible here, since a much larger clone lies one base away. The V and J genes are TRBV19 and TRBJ1-1, with D possibly matching TRBD1 (6 bases). Trimming shortened V by 4 bases and J by 2 bases, and 8 bases separated the two germline ends. This CDR3 has 13 amino acids. In germline, CDR1 is LNHDA, CDR2 SQIVND (reference sequence). As DNA, the CDR3 is TGTGCCAGTAGTACGGGACATAACACTGAAGCTTTCTTT. Translation gives CASSTGHNTEAFF.

In this sample, this clone turned up many times. This CDR3 is also generated by other DNA sequences in the sample. The V call is TRBV30, the J call TRBJ1-1; 7 bases are shared with TRBD1. Germline assignment: CDR1 GTSNPN and CDR2 SVGIG (reference sequence). Trimming at V came to 3 bases and at J to 4 bases, leaving 8 bases not matched to a gene. The CDR3 runs 14 residues. CDR3 nucleotides: TGTGCCTGGAGCTCGACAGGGTGGAGCACTGAAGCTTTCTTT. Translating gives CAWSSTGWSTEAFF.

This clone was observed many times. The rearrangement links TRBV5-4 to TRBJ2-3; maybe TRBD1 (6 bases). Looked up from germline, CDR1 is SGHNT and CDR2 is YYREEE (reference sequence). V lost 5 bases and J lost 2, with 12 bases in between. The CDR3 covers 14 residues. The CDR3 DNA reads as TGTGCCAGCAGTGGGGGCGGGTTCACAGATACGCAGTATTTT. Its translation is CASSGGGFTDTQYF.

This clone was observed a handful of times. Being one base from a much bigger clone, this may be a read error. The same CDR3 arises from other DNA sequences in this sample as well. The chain is built from TRBV15 and TRBJ2-7; D assignment may be TRBD1 or TRBD2 (5 bases each). The CDR3 has 17 residues. V was shortened by 0 bases and J by 4 bases, with 19 bases between the two germline ends. Germline V gives CDR1 LNHNV, CDR2 YYDKDF (reference sequence). The CDR3 coding sequence is TGTGCCACCAGCAGAGATCTCGGGGCAGTTCTCTCATACGAGCAGTACTTC. Its translation: CATSRDLGAVLSYEQYF.

This clone was counted at least ten times. The V gene is TRBV28, the J gene TRBJ2-3; 7 nucleotides agree with TRBD1. V trimming: 4 bases; J trimming: 6 bases; junction bases outside the gene matches: 7. In germline, CDR1 is MDHEN, CDR2 SYDVKM. This CDR3 is 14 amino acids long. The chain's CDR3 is CASSSSDREDTQYF. DNA for the CDR3: TGTGCCAGCAGTTCCTCAGACAGGGAGGATACGCAGTATTTT.

This clone has a count of ten or more. Other DNA sequences within the sample encode an identical CDR3. This chain uses TRBV29-1 with TRBJ2-1, with 7 bases fitting TRBD1. Trimming took 0 bases from V and 5 from J; bases not matched to a gene: 10. CDR1 is SQVTM and CDR2 is ANQGSEA in the germline V gene. This CDR3 comprises 16 residues. The CDR3 loop is CSVEDAETGFDNEQFF. The CDR3 DNA sequence: TGCAGCGTTGAAGATGCGGAGACAGGGTTCGACAATGAGCAGTTCTTC.

To note about this clone: A much more abundant neighbour one base away suggests this may be a read error. The chain joins TRBV9 to TRBJ2-3; no reliable D call. Germline V gene lookup returns CDR1 SGDLS and CDR2 YYNGEE. V was pared by 3 bases and J by 6 bases, with 17 bases between. The CDR3 loop spans 15 amino acids. CDR3 sequence: CASSALLGLVDTQYF. CDR3 DNA sequence: TGTGCCAGCAGCGCCCTCCTAGGTCTCGTCGATACGCAGTATTTT.

This clone came up many times. A much larger clone lies one base from this, so it may be a read error. The chain carries TRBV20-1 and TRBJ1-2, with 10 bases that match TRBD1. V trimming: 6 bases; J trimming: 6 bases; junction bases outside the gene matches: 4. This CDR3 is built from 12 residues. Germline lookup yields CDR1 DFQATT and CDR2 SNEGSKA (reference sequence). CDR3 sequence (DNA): TGCAGTGCCGGGACAGGGGCAGATGGCTACACCTTC. Translating it yields CSAGTGADGYTF.

V gene TRBV12-3 or TRBV12-4 combines with J gene TRBJ2-5; 8 nucleotides line up with TRBD2. V was clipped by 10 bases and J by 4 bases; unmatched bases: 14. CDR3 length equals 15 residues. The CDR3 spells CAIYEGLVGIETQYF. The CDR3 DNA reads TGTGCCATCTATGAGGGACTAGTTGGGATAGAGACCCAGTACTTC.

This clone was seen many times. The chain joins TRBV19 to TRBJ1-5; D is perhaps TRBD1 (6 bases). The CDR3 spans 14 residues. CDR1 and CDR2 from the germline V gene are LNHDA and SQIVND (reference sequence). Deletions cut 7 bases from V and 3 bases from J, with 13 bases between. The CDR3 sequence is CASKSQGNNQPQHF. CDR3 bases: TGTGCCAGTAAATCTCAGGGGAACAATCAGCCCCAGCATTTT. Together with reference TRBV19 and TRBJ1-5, the CDR3 gives the full variable domain: DGGITQSPKYLFRKEGQNVTLSCEQNLNHDAMYWYRQDPGQGLRLIYYSQIVNDFQKGDIAEGYSVSREKKESFPLTVTSAQKNPTAFYLCASKSQGNNQPQHFGDGTRLSIL.

This clone was detected many times. This chain joins TRBV19 and TRBJ1-1; perhaps TRBD1 as D (6 bases). Germline lookup yields CDR1 LNHDA and CDR2 SQIVND (reference sequence). The V end lost 7 bases, the J end lost 4 bases, and 16 bases lay between the germline ends. CDR3 size: 14 residues. This CDR3 is CASTLGGGGTEAFF. CDR3 nucleotide sequence: TGTGCCAGTACACTCGGTGGGGGCGGCACTGAAGCTTTCTTT.

There are many counts of this clone. The chain couples TRBV18 to TRBJ1-2; D uncertain. The V and J ends lost 1 base and 0 bases respectively, with 12 bases between them. The CDR3 sequence is 16 residues long. Looked up from germline, CDR1 is KGHSH and CDR2 is LQKENI. CDR3 region: CASSPQVGPSNYGYTF. DNA for the CDR3: TGTGCCAGCTCACCACAGGTCGGGCCGTCTAACTATGGCTACACCTTC.

This clone was counted ten times or more. As DNA, the CDR3 is TGTGCCAGTAGGTGGGGGACCGGGGAGCTGTTTTTT. This codes for CASRWGTGELFF. The chain couples TRBV7-9 to TRBJ2-2; D tentatively reads TRBD1 or TRBD2 (5 bases each). This CDR3 spans 12 amino acids. V was shortened by 9 bases and J by 5 bases, with 10 bases between the two germline ends. Germline V gene lookup returns CDR1 SEHNR and CDR2 FQNEAQ (reference sequence).

This clone was seen a few times. Just one base apart from a much larger clone, this may be a read error. The chain recombines TRBV2 with TRBJ2-2; weak D call: TRBD2 (5 bases). The CDR3 sequence is 16 residues long. CDR1 is SNHLY and CDR2 is FYNNEI in the germline V gene. CDR3 sequence: CASSGDGRANTWELFF. Here the CDR3 DNA reads TGTGCCAGCAGTGGAGACGGGCGGGCGAACACCTGGGAGCTGTTTTTT.

This clone was picked up many times. This may stem from a read error, because a much larger clone lies one nucleotide away. In the same sample, other DNA sequences code for this CDR3. J is TRBJ2-5 and V is TRBV5-4, with no clear D. The CDR3 covers 16 residues. Per the germline V gene, CDR1 is SGHNT and CDR2 is YYREEE (reference sequence). CDR3 bases: TGTGCCAGCAGTGGAGACGCCAGGTCGTACCAAGAGACCCAGTATTTC. Its translation: CASSGDARSYQETQYF.

Of note for this clone: A much more abundant neighbour one base away suggests this may be a read error. The V and J genes are TRBV24-1 and TRBJ1-3, with D possibly being TRBD1 (5 bases). The germline CDR1 and CDR2 sequences are KGHDR and SFDVKD. The CDR3 runs to 13 residues. Trimming took off 9 bases at V and 0 bases at J, with 8 bases between the two ends. CDR3 residues: CATGDLSGNTIYF. CDR3 sequence (DNA): TGTGCCACCGGGGACCTCTCTGGAAACACCATATATTTT.

This clone has just a few counts. A much larger clone sits a single nucleotide away, making a read error possible. The missing conserved phenylalanine or tryptophan at the end of this CDR3 makes a read error likely. J is TRBJ1-2 and V is TRBV20-1, with 7 bases aligning to TRBD1. The V segment lost 0 bases and the J segment 3 bases; nucleotides outside the gene matches: 4. Germline-derived CDR1 and CDR2 are DFQATT and SNEGSKA (reference sequence). The CDR3 spans 14 residues. CDR3 protein: CSAREWDSDYGYTL. CDR3 sequence (DNA): TGCAGTGCTAGAGAGTGGGACAGCGACTATGGCTACACCCTC.

Notes on this clone: A read error may account for a junction end that differs from germline. This chain joins TRBV5-4 and TRBJ2-7; possibly TRBD2 for D (6 bases). Germline V gene lookup returns CDR1 SGHNT and CDR2 YYREEE (reference sequence). The length of the CDR3 is 13 residues. The DNA for the CDR3 is TGTGCCTGCAGTCCGGACTATGCCAACGAGCAGTACTTC. Its protein product is CACSPDYANEQYF.

This clone was seen at least ten times. The genes are TRBV2 and TRBJ2-1; D unresolved. V lost 4 bases and J lost 4, with 5 bases in between. The CDR3 length is 12 residues. CDR1 and CDR2 (germline): SNHLY, FYNNEI. For the CDR3, the DNA is TGTGCCAGCAGTGGGGCATACAATGAGCAGTTCTTC. Its translation is CASSGAYNEQFF.

This clone has at least ten counts. This chain links TRBV11-3 with TRBJ2-3; a weak D match, TRBD1 (5 bases). Between the trimmed V and J ends, which lost 0 bases and 3 bases, there was a span of 7 bases. From germline, CDR1 is SGHNT and CDR2 YENEEA. There are 14 residues in the CDR3. The chain's CDR3 is CASSLDPGTDTQYF. The CDR3 DNA reads TGTGCCAGCAGCTTAGATCCAGGGACAGATACGCAGTATTTT.

There are many counts of this clone. J is TRBJ2-5 and V is TRBV28; the D is unclear. Trimming removed 6 bases at V and 5 bases at J, with 13 bases between. The CDR3 covers 13 residues. Germline CDR1 MDHEN, CDR2 SYDVKM. This CDR3 is CASSLVHRETQYF. The CDR3 DNA reads as TGTGCCAGCAGCCTTGTTCACCGGGAGACCCAGTACTTC.

This clone was counted at least ten times. This chain connects TRBV6-2 or TRBV6-3 to TRBJ2-1; tentative D call: TRBD2 (5 bases). Germline assignment: CDR1 MNHEY and CDR2 SVGEGT. V lost 8 bases, J lost 0 bases, and 14 bases lay in between. The CDR3 is made up of 15 amino acids. CDR3 residues: CASEGELRSYNEQFF. As DNA, the CDR3 is TGTGCCAGCGAGGGTGAGCTCCGCTCCTACAATGAGCAGTTCTTC.

This clone was detected ten times or more. V and J are TRBV12-3 or TRBV12-4 and TRBJ1-2; 12 bases map to TRBD1. V dropped 3 bases and J dropped 8; count of bases not matched to a gene: 4. The CDR3 contains 14 residues. This CDR3 is CASSFGTGGYGYTF. The CDR3 DNA follows: TGTGCCAGCAGTTTTGGGACAGGGGGCTACGGCTACACCTTC.

This clone was picked up many times. This chain uses TRBV28 with TRBJ2-1, with TRBD2 matching over 12 bases. There are 17 residues in the CDR3. Per germline, CDR1 MDHEN and CDR2 SYDVKM. With 6 bases clipped from V and 1 base from J, the junction kept 7 bases outside the gene matches. The CDR3 region is CASRRALAGGSYNEQFF. The CDR3 nucleotides read TGTGCCAGCAGAAGGGCCCTAGCGGGAGGGTCCTACAATGAGCAGTTCTTC.

The table lists this clone with many counts. V and J are TRBV24-1 and TRBJ2-3, with TRBD2 matching over 11 bases. CDR3 length: 16 amino acids. CDR1 and CDR2 (germline): KGHDR, SFDVKD. V shed 1 base and J 4 bases; nucleotides not matched to a gene: 3. The CDR3 nucleotides are TGTGCCACCAGTGATTTTTTAGCGGGAGGGCCAGATACGCAGTATTTT. Translated, it gives CATSDFLAGGPDTQYF.

A few counts support this clone. V gene TRBV18 combines with J gene TRBJ2-3; the match to TRBD2 covers 13 bases. The V and J ends lost 0 bases and 2 bases, in that order; junction bases with no gene match: 11. This CDR3 comprises 20 residues. Per germline, CDR1 KGHSH and CDR2 LQKENI. DNA for the CDR3: TGTGCCAGCTCACCACCCACGACTAGCGGGAGGAGGACTAACACAGATACGCAGTATTTT. Encoded protein: CASSPPTTSGRRTNTDTQYF.

This clone was picked up many times. The chain links TRBV12-3 or TRBV12-4 to TRBJ1-2, with D possibly being TRBD1 (6 bases). The CDR3 totals 15 residues. V was shortened by 3 bases and J by 0 bases, with 11 bases between the two germline ends. The DNA of the CDR3 is TGTGCCAGCAGTTTGCGGGGGGCTGCTAACTATGGCTACACCTTC. Translating it yields CASSLRGAANYGYTF.

This clone was recorded at least ten times. The V call is TRBV20-1, the J call TRBJ2-5; D may correspond to TRBD1 or TRBD2 (5 bases each). The CDR3 is made up of 15 amino acids. Trimming removed 7 bases at V and 5 bases at J, with 23 bases between. Germline V lookup: CDR1 DFQATT, CDR2 SNEGSKA (reference sequence). The CDR3 DNA is TGCAGTGGAAGAAGTCCAGGGACCCCCATGGAGACCCAGTACTTC. As protein: CSGRSPGTPMETQYF.

This clone was seen at least ten times. The chain uses TRBV7-9 and TRBJ2-7; D is possibly TRBD1 or TRBD2 (6 bases each). There are 15 residues in the CDR3. Trimming stripped 3 bases from V and 2 bases from J, with 14 bases between. Germline values: CDR1 SEHNR, CDR2 FQNEAQ (reference sequence). As DNA, the CDR3 is TGTGCCAGCAGCTTTGCTTTAGGGGGGCCCTACGAGCAGTACTTC. This sequence encodes CASSFALGGPYEQYF.

The V call is TRBV20-1, the J call TRBJ2-7; 9 bases are a match to TRBD2. The CDR3 length is 13 residues. V was clipped by 3 bases and J by 6 bases; unmatched bases: 6. Germline CDR1 reads DFQATT; CDR2 reads SNEGSKA (reference sequence). This CDR3 reads CSASRREGAEQYF. The DNA of the CDR3 is TGCAGTGCTAGCAGGCGGGAGGGTGCCGAGCAGTACTTC.